The T cell receptor beta chain described here comes from a study of response to subunit inactivated influenza vaccine. TCRdb redid the calling of the RT-PCR reads with MiXCR, one entry per CDR3 protein. The profile shows hundreds of thousands of distinct CDR3 sequences, about 14% of them singletons. Notes on this clonotype: The antigen is not known.

V was pared by 3 bases and J by 4 bases, with 18 bases between. The germline V gene has CDR1 DFQATT and CDR2 SNEGSKA (reference sequence). The CDR3 contains 15 residues. General study findings and limits: It was suggested by the authors that few new T cells are recruited by each seasonal influenza vaccination.

The V call is TRBV20-1, the J call TRBJ1-1, with D possibly TRBD1 on 5 matching bases. The receptor's source is a man aged 45-65 years who received an inactivated influenza vaccine. The specimen comprised PBMCs from blood, sampled around 15 days before vaccination. DNA of the CDR3: TGCAGTGCTAGGAGGGGTGGCGCGAGGGGCACTGAAGCTTTCTTT. Its protein is CSARRGGARGTEAFF.